A selection of T cell receptor beta chains follows, all from one sample in a study of persistence of HIV-infected CD4 T cells. Libraries were prepared by immunoSEQ multiplex PCR; TCRdb keeps only in-frame clonotypes and omits some of them. Of some 58,000 clones in the sample, 65% to 80% were seen once. No antigens are known for them. This specimen was CD4+ T cells sorted from PBMCs after approximately 20-hour stimulation, taken from a patient who received antiretroviral therapy. The receptors originated from an adult man with HIV who was CMV-seropositive. The CDR3 runs from the conserved cysteine through the conserved F or W. Clone sizes are given selectively: once, few, many, or a class where the clone is expanded.

- TRBJ1-5 14 TRBV7-2 CASSLRQGNQPQHF
- TRBJ2-4 14 TRBV5-1 CASSLSGFENIQYF
- TRBJ2-3 14 TRBV5-1 CASSLGVITDTQYF
- TRBJ1-5 14 TRBV19 CASSDGTANKPQHF
- TRBJ2-5 15 TRBV5-8 CASSSGQPYQETQYF
few TRBJ2-7 13 TRBV3-1/TRBV3-2 CASSQGKVSEQYF
few TRBJ2-2 13 TRBV18 CASSPRRTGELFF
- TRBJ1-1 15 TRBV4-1 CASSQGWPRGTEAFF
- TRBJ1-5 14 TRBV6-5 CASSLYDSNQPQHF
few TRBJ1-2 14 TRBV5-1 CASSLDLQNYGYTF
- TRBJ2-1 16 TRBV4-1 CASSYSAGGPNNEQFF
- TRBJ1-5 15 TRBV6-5 CASVIYRDSNQPQHF
once TRBJ2-7 18 TRBV21-1 CASRRPSRGPGLNHEQYF
- TRBJ1-1 13 TRBV19 CASSRTANTEAFF
- TRBJ2-7 14 TRBV28 CASSLSGGAYEQYF
- TRBJ1-4 18 TRBV27 CASSLTPTPGALNEKLFF
- TRBJ2-3 18 TRBV4-1 CASSQARMGRGNTDTQYF
- TRBJ1-2 13 TRBV15 CATSKPPNYGYTF
once TRBJ2-1 14 TRBV7-6 CASSARGSYNEQFF
- TRBJ2-7 16 TRBV9 CASSATAGGPRYEQYF
- TRBJ2-3 13 TRBV3-1/TRBV3-2 CASSPSQTQGQYF
- TRBJ1-3 15 TRBV9 CASSAGRGSGNTIYF
- TRBJ2-5 16 TRBV23-1 CASSQWEWGYQETQYF
- TRBJ1-1 14 TRBV18 CASSRARMNTEAFF
- TRBJ1-3 16 TRBV4-2 CASSQVIGSSGNTIYF
- TRBJ2-1 15 TRBV10-1 CASSESGGRYNEQFF
- TRBJ1-1 14 TRBV18 CASHQGVRSTEAFF
- TRBJ2-2 14 TRBV7-2 CASRGTPNTGELFF
- TRBJ1-1 14 TRBV6-5 CASTRIVSGSEAFF
- TRBJ1-4 14 TRBV7-9 CASSPGSPNEKLFF
- TRBJ2-3 16 TRBV7-2 CASSLDWRGGQLAQYF
- TRBJ1-2 12 TRBV19 CASVRGDTGYTF
- TRBJ1-5 14 TRBV10-2 CASSDSDSNQPQHF
- TRBJ1-2 13 TRBV9 CASSVGDSPLNTF
- TRBJ2-1 15 TRBV27 CASSSLLKGANEQFF
- TRBJ1-4 17 TRBV5-1 CASSPTPGQGYNEKLFF
- TRBJ2-2 15 TRBV10-3 CAISESGTEAGELFF
- TRBJ1-1 13 TRBV6-5 CATSPRRNTEAFF
- TRBJ2-3 16 TRBV4-1 CASSQVGQGAADTQYF
few TRBJ1-6 15 TRBV19 CASSRDRARNSPLHF
- TRBJ2-2 16 TRBV19 CASTPGGTGRTGELFF
once TRBJ2-5 13 TRBV3-1/TRBV3-2 CASSQENKRGLYF
- TRBJ2-6 14 TRBV7-2 CASTIFSGANVLTF
- TRBJ1-1 15 TRBV5-4 CASSPRGGFDTEAFF
- TRBJ1-2 15 TRBV3-1/TRBV3-2 CASRPMDRESYGYTF
- TRBJ1-5 13 TRBV24-1 CATSDYGYQPQHF
- TRBJ1-5 15 TRBV19 CASRGTGSRLSPQHF
- TRBJ1-1 12 TRBV29-1 CSAIREGAEAFF
- TRBJ2-7 13 TRBV6-1 CASSELVAYEQYF
- TRBJ2-3 17 TRBV6-1 CASSEALRQDDTDTQYF
- TRBJ1-4 12 TRBV28 CASSLLAEKLFF
- TRBJ1-1 12 TRBV12-3/TRBV12-4 CASSPGQGEAFF
once TRBJ2-2 13 TRBV29-1 CSVGGSGTGELFF
- TRBJ2-2 15 TRBV6-5 CASTPGQPNTGELFF
- TRBJ1-1 13 TRBV29-1 CSAARQGGTEAFF
- TRBJ2-7 13 TRBV6-5 CASSYSTLKEQYF
- TRBJ2-2 14 TRBV6-6 CASSLRDPTGELFF
few TRBJ1-3 13 TRBV7-8 CASSLAGGNTIYF
few TRBJ2-7 16 TRBV28 CASSSSAGGPSYEQYF
- TRBJ2-1 11 TRBV10-3 CAISDSYEQFF